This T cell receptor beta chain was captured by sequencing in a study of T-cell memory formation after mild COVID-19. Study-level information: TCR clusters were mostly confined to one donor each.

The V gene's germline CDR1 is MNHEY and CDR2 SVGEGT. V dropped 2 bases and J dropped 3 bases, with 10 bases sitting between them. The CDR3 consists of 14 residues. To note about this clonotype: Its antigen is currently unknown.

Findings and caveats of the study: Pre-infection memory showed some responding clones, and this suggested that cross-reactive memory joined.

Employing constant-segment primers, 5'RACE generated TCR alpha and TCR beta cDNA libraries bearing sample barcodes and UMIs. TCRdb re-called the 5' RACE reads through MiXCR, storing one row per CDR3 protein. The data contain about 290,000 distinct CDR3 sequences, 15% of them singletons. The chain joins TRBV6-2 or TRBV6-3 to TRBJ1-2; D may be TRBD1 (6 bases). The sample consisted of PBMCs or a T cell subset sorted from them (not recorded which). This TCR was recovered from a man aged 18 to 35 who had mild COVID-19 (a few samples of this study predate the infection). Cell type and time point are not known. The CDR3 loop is CASSYRQAYYGYTF. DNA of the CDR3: TGTGCCAGCAGTTACCGACAGGCCTACTATGGCTACACCTTC.